The sequence of this T cell receptor (beta chain) was determined in a study of shared clonotypes between healthy human individuals. V dropped 1 base and J dropped 3; count of bases not matched to a gene: 4. Germline V CDR1 and CDR2: PRHDT, FYEKMQ (reference sequence). This CDR3 region has 16 residues. It was across several immunoSEQ plates that each subset's genomic DNA was evenly split. Sequencing was performed with immunoSEQ multiplex PCR; in TCRdb, only in-frame clones are kept and a portion is missing. The sample lists about 600,000 clones; around 97% were seen once. Turning to this clone: Antigen specificity is unknown.

In the CD4+ fraction, cells were divided into CD45RA+ naive and CD45RA-negative memory subsets. Whole-study results and caveats: A handful of donors held about 5% of naive CD4 clonotypes in common. Memory subsets had estimated richness that was generally smaller than that of naive subsets.

This clonotype originated in a woman in her twenties or thirties in good health. The sample comprised naive CD4+ T cells sorted from blood. Subset described: CD45RA+ positively selected. The chain uses TRBV13 and TRBJ2-7; 12 bases fit TRBD2. CDR3 sequence reads: CASSLASTSGSYEQYF. The CDR3 DNA sequence: TGTGCCAGCAGCTTAGCTTCGACTAGCGGGAGCTACGAGCAGTACTTC. The full variable domain, rest sourced from reference TRBV13 and TRBJ2-7, is AAGVIQSPRHLIKEKRETATLKCYPIPRHDTVYWYQQGPGQDPQFLISFYEKMQSDKGSIPDRFSAQQFSDYHSELNMSSLELGDSALYFCASSLASTSGSYEQYFGPGTRLTVT.